The rows below give T cell receptor beta chains drawn from one sample of a study of blood T cell repertoires in COVID-19. Measured with immunoSEQ multiplex PCR; TCRdb has only the in-frame clones, and not every one. This table has roughly 260,000 clones, 70% to 90% appearing once. The specimen sequenced was PBMCs or T cells enriched from blood (not recorded which). These receptors all stem from a woman between 45 and 65 years old who had recovered from COVID-19. Each CDR3 is given with its conserved first and last residue. Fields, in order: CDR3 protein, CDR3 DNA, J gene, D gene, clone size, V gene. The D gene is left open where the match is weak. Clone size, where shown, is once, few, many, or a class for clones that have expanded.

CASSQLFGRGTYEQYF,TGCGCCAGCAGCCAACTGTTCGGCAGGGGCACCTACGAGCAGTACTTC,TRBJ2-7,-,-,TRBV4-1
CASSLAILQGNSPLHF,TGTGCCAGCAGCTTGGCCATACTGCAGGGCAATTCACCCCTCCACTTT,TRBJ1-6,-,-,TRBV5-5
CASSLQGGSSYEQYF,TGTGCCAGCAGCTTACAGGGCGGTAGCTCCTACGAGCAGTACTTC,TRBJ2-7,-,-,TRBV7-2
CASSSGGAPAGIYNEQFF,TGTGCCAGCAGCTCGGGGGGGGCGCCGGCGGGAATATACAATGAGCAGTTCTTC,TRBJ2-1,TRBD2,-,TRBV5-4
CASSLSGSSYEQYF,TGTGCCAGCAGTTTAAGCGGGAGCTCCTACGAGCAGTACTTC,TRBJ2-7,TRBD2,-,TRBV28
CASSETGHSLTAKNIQYF,TGTGCCAGCAGTGAAACAGGACATTCTTTAACAGCCAAAAACATTCAGTACTTC,TRBJ2-4,-,-,TRBV2
CASTGGPHSGELFF,TGTGCCAGTACCGGGGGGCCCCACAGCGGGGAGCTGTTTTTT,TRBJ2-2,-,-,TRBV11-3
CASGPESGQELFF,TGTGCTAGTGGTCCAGAATCAGGACAAGAACTGTTTTTT,TRBJ1-4,-,-,TRBV12-5
CASSLPDRVNTEAFF,TGTGCCAGCAGCCTACCGGACAGGGTGAACACTGAAGCTTTCTTT,TRBJ1-1,TRBD1,-,TRBV4-2
CASSLILAGGHEQFF,TGCGCCAGCAGCTTGATTCTAGCGGGAGGGCATGAGCAGTTCTTC,TRBJ2-1,TRBD2,-,TRBV5-1
CASSFSRVYNTIYF,TGTGCCAGCAGTTTCTCCAGGGTATACAACACCATATATTTT,TRBJ1-3,-,-,TRBV28
CASSVAGQGPGNEKLFF,TGTGCCAGCAGCGTAGCGGGACAGGGGCCCGGAAATGAAAAACTGTTTTTT,TRBJ1-4,TRBD1,-,TRBV9
CASSLRDRDNSPLHF,TGCGCCAGCAGCCTCCGGGACAGGGATAATTCACCCCTCCACTTT,TRBJ1-6,TRBD1,-,TRBV4-1
CASSPQVAGTYEQYF,TGTGCCAGCAGCCCCCAGGTAGCGGGAACCTACGAGCAGTACTTC,TRBJ2-7,TRBD2,once,TRBV11-2
CASSDRDRGQSNQPQHF,TGTGCCAGCAGTGACCGGGACAGGGGGCAAAGCAATCAGCCCCAGCATTTT,TRBJ1-5,TRBD1,-,TRBV6-4
CASSYSRGGASGYTF,TGTGCCAGCAGTTACTCACGAGGGGGCGCGAGTGGCTACACCTTC,TRBJ1-2,TRBD1,-,TRBV6-5
CASSLNDRSGNTIYF,TGTGCCAGCAGCCTTAACGACAGATCTGGAAACACCATATATTTT,TRBJ1-3,-,-,TRBV3-1/TRBV3-2
CASSPLNTQYF,TGTGCCAGCAGCCCGCTAAATACGCAGTATTTT,TRBJ2-3,-,-,TRBV7-8
CASRFRGGRNQPQHF,TGTGCCAGCAGATTTCGGGGGGGTCGCAATCAGCCCCAGCATTTT,TRBJ1-5,-,-,TRBV6-5
CASSPPSSYEQYF,TGTGCCAGCTCACCCCCGAGCTCCTACGAGCAGTACTTC,TRBJ2-7,-,-,TRBV18
CASSLGTSGRGTDTQYF,TGCGCCAGCAGCTTGGGGACTAGCGGGAGGGGCACAGATACGCAGTATTTT,TRBJ2-3,TRBD2,-,TRBV5-1
CASSQGLAGIWGELFF,TGTGCCAGCAGCCAGGGGCTAGCGGGGATTTGGGGGGAGCTGTTTTTT,TRBJ2-2,TRBD2,-,TRBV5-6
CASSLLRVNEQFF,TGTGCCAGCAGCTTACTACGGGTAAATGAGCAGTTCTTC,TRBJ2-1,-,-,TRBV11-1
CASSLGAGAQGVAQYF,TGCGCCAGCAGCTTAGGGGCGGGAGCCCAAGGAGTGGCCCAGTACTTC,TRBJ2-5,TRBD2,once,TRBV5-1
CASSMEARTNGYTF,TGTGCCAGTAGTATGGAGGCCAGGACTAATGGCTACACCTTC,TRBJ1-2,-,-,TRBV19
CASSRTPYGGSSYEQYF,TGCGCCAGCAGCCGCACCCCGTACGGCGGGAGTTCCTACGAGCAGTACTTC,TRBJ2-7,TRBD2,few,TRBV4-1
CASSNGLTNYNEQFF,TGTGCCAGCAGTAACGGACTCACTAACTACAATGAGCAGTTCTTC,TRBJ2-1,-,once,TRBV28